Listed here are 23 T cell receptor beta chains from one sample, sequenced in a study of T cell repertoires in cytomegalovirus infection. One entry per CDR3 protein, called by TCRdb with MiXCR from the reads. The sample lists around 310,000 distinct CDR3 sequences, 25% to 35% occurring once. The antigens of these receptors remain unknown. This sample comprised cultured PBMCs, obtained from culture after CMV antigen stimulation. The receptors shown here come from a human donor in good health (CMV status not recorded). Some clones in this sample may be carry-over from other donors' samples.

CDR3 coding DNA: TGCGCCAGCAGCCCCGGGACAGGGGGCGAGATAAGGATCACTGAAGCTTTCTTT. Translating gives CASSPGTGGEIRITEAFF. The V gene is TRBV4-3, the J gene TRBJ1-1; TRBD1 matches 12 bases. Trimming at V came to 4 bases and at J to 4 bases, leaving 13 bases not matched to a gene. Germline V gives CDR1 LGHNA, CDR2 YSLEER. The CDR3 loop spans 18 amino acids.

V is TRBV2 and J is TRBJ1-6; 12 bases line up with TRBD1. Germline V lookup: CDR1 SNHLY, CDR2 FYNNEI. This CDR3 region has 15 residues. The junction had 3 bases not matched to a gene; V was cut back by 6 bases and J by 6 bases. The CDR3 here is CASRRGQGANSPLHF. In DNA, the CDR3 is TGTGCCAGCAGAAGGGGACAGGGGGCTAATTCACCCCTCCACTTT.

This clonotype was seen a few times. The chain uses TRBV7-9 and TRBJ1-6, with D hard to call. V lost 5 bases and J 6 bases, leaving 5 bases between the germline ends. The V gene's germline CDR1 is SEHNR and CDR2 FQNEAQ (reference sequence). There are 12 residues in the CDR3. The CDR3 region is CASSHSNSPLHF. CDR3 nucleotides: TGTGCCAGCAGCCACAGTAATTCACCCCTCCACTTT. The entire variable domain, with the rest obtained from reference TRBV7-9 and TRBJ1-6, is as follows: DTGVSQNPRHKITKRGQNVTFRCDPISEHNRLYWYRQTLGQGPEFLTYFQNEAQLEKSRLLSDRFSAERPKGSFSTLEIQRTEQGDSAMYLCASSHSNSPLHFGNGTRLTVT.

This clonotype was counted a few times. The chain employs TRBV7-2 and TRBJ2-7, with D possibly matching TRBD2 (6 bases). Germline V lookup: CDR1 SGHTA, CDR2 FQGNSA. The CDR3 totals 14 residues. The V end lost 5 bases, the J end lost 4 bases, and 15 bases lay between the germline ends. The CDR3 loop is CASSAGRTGYEQYF. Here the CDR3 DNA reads TGTGCCAGCAGCGCGGGACGGACCGGTTACGAGCAGTACTTC.

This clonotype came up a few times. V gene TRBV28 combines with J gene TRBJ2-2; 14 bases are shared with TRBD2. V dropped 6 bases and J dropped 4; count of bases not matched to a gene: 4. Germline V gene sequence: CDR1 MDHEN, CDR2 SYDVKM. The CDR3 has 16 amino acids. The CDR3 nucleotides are TGTGCCAGCAGACCGGGACTAGCGGGAGCCACCGGGGAGCTGTTTTTT. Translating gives CASRPGLAGATGELFF.

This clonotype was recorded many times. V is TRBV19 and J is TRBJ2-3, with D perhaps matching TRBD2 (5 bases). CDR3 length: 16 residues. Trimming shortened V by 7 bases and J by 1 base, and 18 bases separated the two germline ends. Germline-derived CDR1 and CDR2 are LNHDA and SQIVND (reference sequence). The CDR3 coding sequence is TGTGCCAGTATCGACCCCCGGACTCAGGGCACAGATACGCAGTATTTT. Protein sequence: CASIDPRTQGTDTQYF. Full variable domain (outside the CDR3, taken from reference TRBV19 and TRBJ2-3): DGGITQSPKYLFRKEGQNVTLSCEQNLNHDAMYWYRQDPGQGLRLIYYSQIVNDFQKGDIAEGYSVSREKKESFPLTVTSAQKNPTAFYLCASIDPRTQGTDTQYFGPGTRLTVL.

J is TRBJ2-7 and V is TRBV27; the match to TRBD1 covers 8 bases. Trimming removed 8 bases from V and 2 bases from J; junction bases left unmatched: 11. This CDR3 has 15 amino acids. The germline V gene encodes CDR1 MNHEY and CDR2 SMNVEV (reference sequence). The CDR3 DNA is TGTGCCAGCGGGGGTGGCAGGGGGCCAACCTACGAGCAGTACTTC. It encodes CASGGGRGPTYEQYF.

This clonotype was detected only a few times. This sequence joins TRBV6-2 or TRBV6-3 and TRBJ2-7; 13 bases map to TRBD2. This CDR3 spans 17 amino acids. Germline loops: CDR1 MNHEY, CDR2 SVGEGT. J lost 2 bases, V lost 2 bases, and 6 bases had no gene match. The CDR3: CASSYPFGLAGAYEQYF. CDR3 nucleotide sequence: TGTGCCAGCAGTTACCCGTTCGGACTAGCGGGGGCCTACGAGCAGTACTTC.

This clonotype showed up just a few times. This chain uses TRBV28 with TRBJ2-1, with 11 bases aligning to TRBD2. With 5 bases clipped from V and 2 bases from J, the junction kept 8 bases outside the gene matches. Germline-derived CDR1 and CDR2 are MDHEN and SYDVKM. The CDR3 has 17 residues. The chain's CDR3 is CASSPLSLAGAYNEQFF. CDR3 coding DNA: TGTGCCAGCAGTCCGTTATCACTAGCGGGAGCCTACAATGAGCAGTTCTTC.

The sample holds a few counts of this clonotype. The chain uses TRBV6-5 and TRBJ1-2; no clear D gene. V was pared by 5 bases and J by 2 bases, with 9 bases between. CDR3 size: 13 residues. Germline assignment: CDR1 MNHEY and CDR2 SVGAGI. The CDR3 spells CASSLLGNYGYTF. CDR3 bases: TGTGCCAGCAGTCTGCTGGGGAACTATGGCTACACCTTC.

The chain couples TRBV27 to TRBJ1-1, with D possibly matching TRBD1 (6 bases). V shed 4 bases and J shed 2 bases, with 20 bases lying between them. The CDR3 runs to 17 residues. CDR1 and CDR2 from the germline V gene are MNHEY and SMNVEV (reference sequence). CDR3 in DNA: TGTGCCAGCAGTTCGCACCAGGGGACCTACCCCAACACTGAAGCTTTCTTT. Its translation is CASSSHQGTYPNTEAFF.

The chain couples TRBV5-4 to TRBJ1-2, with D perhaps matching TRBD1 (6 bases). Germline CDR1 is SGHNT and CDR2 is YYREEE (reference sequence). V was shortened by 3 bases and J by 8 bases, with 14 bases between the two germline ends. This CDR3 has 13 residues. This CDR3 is CASSSQGTRGYTF. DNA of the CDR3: TGTGCCAGCAGCTCACAGGGCACGAGGGGCTACACCTTC. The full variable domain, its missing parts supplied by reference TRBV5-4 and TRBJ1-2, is ETGVTQSPTHLIKTRGQQVTLRCSSQSGHNTVSWYQQALGQGPQFIFQYYREEENGRGNFPPRFSGLQFPNYSSELNVNALELDDSALYLCASSSQGTRGYTFGSGTRLTVV.

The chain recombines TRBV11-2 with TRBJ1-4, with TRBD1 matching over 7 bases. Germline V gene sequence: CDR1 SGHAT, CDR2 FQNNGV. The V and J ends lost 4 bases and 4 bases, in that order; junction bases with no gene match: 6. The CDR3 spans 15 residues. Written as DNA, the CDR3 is TGTGCCAGCAGCTCACGTGGGACAGTTAATGAAAAACTGTTTTTT. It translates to CASSSRGTVNEKLFF.

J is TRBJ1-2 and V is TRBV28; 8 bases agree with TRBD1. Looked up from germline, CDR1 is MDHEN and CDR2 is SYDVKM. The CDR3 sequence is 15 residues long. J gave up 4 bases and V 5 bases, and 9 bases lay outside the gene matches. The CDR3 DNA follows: TGTGCCAGCAGTCCTCGGAGACAGGGGACCTATGGCTACACCTTC. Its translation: CASSPRRQGTYGYTF.

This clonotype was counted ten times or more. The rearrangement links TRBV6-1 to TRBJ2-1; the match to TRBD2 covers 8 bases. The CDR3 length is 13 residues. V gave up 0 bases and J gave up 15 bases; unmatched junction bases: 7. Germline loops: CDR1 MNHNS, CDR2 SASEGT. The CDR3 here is CASSEAQSGSLFF. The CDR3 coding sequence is TGTGCCAGCAGTGAAGCGCAGAGCGGGAGTTTGTTCTTC.

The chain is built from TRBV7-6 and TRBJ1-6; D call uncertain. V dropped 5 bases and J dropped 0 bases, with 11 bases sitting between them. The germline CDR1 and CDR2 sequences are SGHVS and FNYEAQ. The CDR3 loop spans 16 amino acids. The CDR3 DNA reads TGTGCCAGCAGCCCCCTTTTAAGCTCCTATAATTCACCCCTCCACTTT. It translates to CASSPLLSSYNSPLHF. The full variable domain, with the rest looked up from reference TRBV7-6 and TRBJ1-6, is GAGVSQSPRYKVTKRGQDVALRCDPISGHVSLYWYRQALGQGPEFLTYFNYEAQQDKSGLPNDRFSAERPEGSISTLTIQRTEQRDSAMYRCASSPLLSSYNSPLHFGNGTRLTVT.

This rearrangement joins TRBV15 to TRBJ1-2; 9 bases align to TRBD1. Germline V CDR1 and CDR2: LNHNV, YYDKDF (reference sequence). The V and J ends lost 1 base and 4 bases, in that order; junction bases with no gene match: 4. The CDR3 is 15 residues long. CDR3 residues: CATSRVGTGFYGYTF. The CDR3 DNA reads TGTGCCACCAGCAGAGTCGGGACAGGGTTCTATGGCTACACCTTC.

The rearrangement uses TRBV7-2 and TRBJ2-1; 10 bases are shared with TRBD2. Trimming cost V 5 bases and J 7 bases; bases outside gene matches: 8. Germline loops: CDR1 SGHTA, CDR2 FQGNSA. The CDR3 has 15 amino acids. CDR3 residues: CASSPSGSTGNEQFF. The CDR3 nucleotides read TGTGCCAGCAGCCCTAGCGGGAGTACGGGGAATGAGCAGTTCTTC.

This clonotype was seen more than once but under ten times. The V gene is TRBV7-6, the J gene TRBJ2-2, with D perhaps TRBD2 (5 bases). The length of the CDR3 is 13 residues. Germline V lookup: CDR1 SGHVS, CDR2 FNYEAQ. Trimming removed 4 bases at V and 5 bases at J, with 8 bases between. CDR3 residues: CASSWTRTGELFF. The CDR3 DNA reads TGTGCCAGCAGCTGGACTCGAACCGGGGAGCTGTTTTTT.

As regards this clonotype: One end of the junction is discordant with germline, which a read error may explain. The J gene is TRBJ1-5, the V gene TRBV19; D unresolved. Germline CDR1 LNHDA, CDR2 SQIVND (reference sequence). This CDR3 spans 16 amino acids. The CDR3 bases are TGTGCCAGTAGTATGATGGCGCGGAGACCTAATCAGCCCCACCATTTT. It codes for CASSMMARRPNQPHHF.

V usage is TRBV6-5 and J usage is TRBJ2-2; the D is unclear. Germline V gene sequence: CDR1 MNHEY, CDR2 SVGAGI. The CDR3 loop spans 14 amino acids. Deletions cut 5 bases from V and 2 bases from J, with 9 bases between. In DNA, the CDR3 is TGTGCCAGCAGTCCGGGTTTCAACACCGGGGAGCTGTTTTTT. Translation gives CASSPGFNTGELFF.

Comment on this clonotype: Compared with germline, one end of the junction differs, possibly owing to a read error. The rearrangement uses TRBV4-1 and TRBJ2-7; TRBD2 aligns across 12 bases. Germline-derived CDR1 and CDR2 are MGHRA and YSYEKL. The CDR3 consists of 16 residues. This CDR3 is CASSQGTSGYSYEQYF. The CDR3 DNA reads TGTGCCAGCAGCCAGGGGACTAGCGGGTACTCCTACGAGCAGTACTTC.

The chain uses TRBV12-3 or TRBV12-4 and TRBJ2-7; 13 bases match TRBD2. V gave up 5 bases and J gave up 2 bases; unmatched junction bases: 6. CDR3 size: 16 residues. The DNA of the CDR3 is TGTGCCAGCAGTGCGTCACTAGCGGGGGGGACCTACGAGCAGTACTTC. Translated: CASSASLAGGTYEQYF.